This T cell receptor beta chain was observed in a study of cytomegalovirus exposure and HLA in healthy donors. Study-wide findings and caveats: Relative to equally common others, HLA-associated TCR beta chains showed greater clonal expansion in a later analysis.

Turning to this clone: Its antigen is unknown.

The PCR contained 60 Vbeta and 13 Jbeta primers. The assay was immunoSEQ multiplex PCR, and TCRdb's table has in-frame clones only and misses some. The sample consists of 120,000 to 150,000 clones, approximately 72% of them appearing once. Germline V gene lookup returns CDR1 SGHTA and CDR2 FQGNSA. The CDR3 is 14 residues long. Germline trimming cut 3 bases from V and 7 bases from J; bases unmatched to any gene: 3. Sequencing was performed on PBMCs. This TCR came from a man aged 35 to 55 in good health and CMV-seronegative. The chain uses TRBV7-2 and TRBJ1-3; TRBD1 aligns across 10 bases. CDR3 in DNA: TGTGCCAGCAGCTTGGACAGGGGGAAGAACACCATATATTTT. Encoded protein: CASSLDRGKNTIYF.